The clone carrying this TCR beta chain was seen a handful of times. At one end, the junction sequence differs from germline, possibly due to a read error. This record comes from a study of T-cell memory formation after mild COVID-19. Germline CDR1 and CDR2: SGHKS and YYEKEE (reference sequence). The CDR3 sequence is 15 residues long. Each CDR3 protein gets one entry after TCRdb re-called the 5' RACE reads with MiXCR. The repertoire holds just over 200,000 distinct CDR3 sequences, with 9% to 10% as singletons. The source is a man younger than 35 who had mild COVID-19 (a few samples of this study predate the infection). Cell type and time point are not known. V and J are TRBV5-5 and TRBJ2-3, with D unresolved. The sample was PBMCs or a T cell subset sorted from them (not recorded which). For the CDR3, the DNA is TGTGCCAGCACCTTGGACGGATGGGACACAGATACGCAGTATTTT. This codes for CASTLDGWDTDTQYF.